The rows below give T cell receptor beta chains drawn from one sample of a study of shared clonotypes between healthy human individuals. This table comes from immunoSEQ multiplex PCR, and its TCRdb copy is limited to in-frame clones, with some not included. Of approximately 530,000 clones listed, around 96% are singletons. Sample: naive CD4+ T cells sorted from blood. These receptors came from a woman in her twenties or thirties in good health. Both conserved end residues are trimmed from each CDR3.

j_call	v_call	cdr3_aa
TRBJ2-7	TRBV5-1	ASSHKTGPEKQY
TRBJ2-7	TRBV7-2	ASSLLDALGSYEQY
TRBJ2-2	TRBV5-1	ASSLVAGGTGELF
TRBJ2-7	TRBV5-1	ASRLLAGGSEQY
TRBJ2-7	TRBV4-3	ASSQEWQELSEQY
TRBJ1-5	TRBV21-1	ASSKVSEDCNQPQH
TRBJ2-3	TRBV4-1	ASSSLARRLDTQY
TRBJ2-1	TRBV7-9	ASSLAGREQF
TRBJ1-1	TRBV7-2	ASSLQGSGAEAF
TRBJ1-5	TRBV19	ASSISGVQPQH
TRBJ1-1	TRBV2	ASSVNLGSNTEAF
TRBJ1-5	TRBV19	ASSMMAGGPSNQPQH
TRBJ2-3	TRBV7-9	ASGTGGSDTQY
TRBJ2-1	TRBV6-1	ASKPTQSSYNEQF
TRBJ2-1	TRBV7-9	ASGRRGREDNEQF
TRBJ1-5	TRBV28	ASSPGQGSSNQPQH
TRBJ1-1	TRBV14	ASSQDPWGVAEAF
TRBJ2-7	TRBV18	ASSPTGPEAYEQY
TRBJ2-3	TRBV9	ASSVGVAGGSGDTQY
TRBJ1-2	TRBV5-1	ASSLVRAGINYGYT
NA	TRBV10-1	ASSAGRGVSYEQY
TRBJ2-7	TRBV6-1	ASSGGVAYEQY
TRBJ2-7	TRBV5-4	ASSRGTSGPYEQY
TRBJ2-1	TRBV7-7	ASSLAETGVDEQF
TRBJ1-2	TRBV28	ASSPTGANYGYT
TRBJ2-2	TRBV4-1	ASSQPLAGGTGELF
TRBJ1-2	TRBV19	ASREYRDLGYGYT
TRBJ2-3	TRBV9	ASSGSHQRAGGTDTQY
TRBJ2-5	TRBV9	ASSVSGRSRETQY
TRBJ1-2	TRBV29-1	SVGEGSNYGYT
NA	TRBV28	ASSTPHGASYEQY
TRBJ2-6	TRBV18	ASSPIMPGTGANVLT
TRBJ2-1	TRBV6-1	ASSEQGAWDEQF
TRBJ2-7	TRBV4-1	ASSQSPSSGRSEQY
TRBJ2-7	TRBV5-1	ASSLEVDSYEQY
TRBJ2-3	TRBV18	ASSPPGRTDTQY
TRBJ2-1	TRBV29-1	SVDPAGTPDYNEQF
TRBJ1-2	TRBV9	ASSGQEGYT
TRBJ1-4	TRBV28	ASISSPTNEKLF
TRBJ2-2	TRBV9	ASSELVVGELF
TRBJ1-3	TRBV9	ASSVGRARSGNTIY
NA	TRBV7-9	ASSSLAGGTYEQY
TRBJ2-2	TRBV4-2	ASSQGWSTGELF
TRBJ1-4	TRBV5-6	ASSRQGSTNEKLF
TRBJ2-1	TRBV4-1	ASSLWGDSYNEQF
TRBJ2-5	TRBV5-1	ASSSGPYQETQY
TRBJ2-1	TRBV18	ASSRWDGWDSYNEQF
TRBJ2-2	TRBV5-1	ASSWATGELF
TRBJ1-2	TRBV27	ASSSGAGNYGYT
TRBJ2-3	TRBV5-1	ASSSGLAGGADTQY
TRBJ1-1	TRBV6-1	ASEDRAPPDTEAF